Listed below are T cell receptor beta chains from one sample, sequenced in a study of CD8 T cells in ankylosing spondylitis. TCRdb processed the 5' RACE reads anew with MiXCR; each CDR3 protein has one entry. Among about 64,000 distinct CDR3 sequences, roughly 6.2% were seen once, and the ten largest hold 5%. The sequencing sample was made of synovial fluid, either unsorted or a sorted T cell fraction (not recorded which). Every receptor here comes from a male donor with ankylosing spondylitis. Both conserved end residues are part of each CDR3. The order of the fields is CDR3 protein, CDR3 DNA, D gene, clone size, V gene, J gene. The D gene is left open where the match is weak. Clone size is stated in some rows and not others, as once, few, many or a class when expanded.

CDR3 protein: CASSLWALDEQYF
CDR3 DNA: TGTGCCAGCAGCTTGTGGGCCCTCGACGAGCAGTACTTC
D gene: NA
clone size: many
V gene: TRBV5-6
J gene: TRBJ2-7

CDR3 protein: CASSLVRPDNEQLF
CDR3 DNA: TGTGCCAGCAGCTTAGTGCGCCCCGACAATGAGCAGCTCTTC
D gene: NA
clone size: many
V gene: TRBV11-2
J gene: TRBJ2-1

CDR3 protein: CASSLRPGTLAGEQYF
CDR3 DNA: TGTGCCAGCAGCTTGCGTCCTGGGACACTCGCCGGGGAGCAGTACTTC
D gene: NA
clone size: few
V gene: TRBV5-5
J gene: TRBJ2-7

CDR3 protein: CASSVDRGGNEQFF
CDR3 DNA: TGTGCCAGCAGTGTGGACAGGGGGGGCAATGAGCAGTTCTTC
D gene: TRBD1
clone size: many
V gene: TRBV6-4
J gene: TRBJ2-1

CDR3 protein: CASSGQGIGQPQHF
CDR3 DNA: TGTGCCAGCAGCGGACAGGGAATAGGGCAGCCCCAGCATTTT
D gene: TRBD1
clone size: few
V gene: TRBV6-1
J gene: TRBJ1-5

CDR3 protein: CSVGSGADTQYF
CDR3 DNA: TGCAGCGTTGGTTCTGGCGCAGATACGCAGTATTTT
D gene: NA
clone size: many
V gene: TRBV29-1
J gene: TRBJ2-3

CDR3 protein: CATSRGLGAGFDSYEQYF
CDR3 DNA: TGTGCCACCAGCAGAGGTCTCGGTGCGGGCTTTGATTCCTACGAGCAGTACTTC
D gene: NA
clone size: NA
V gene: TRBV15
J gene: TRBJ2-7

CDR3 protein: CASSFGDSGNTEAFF
CDR3 DNA: TGTGCCAGCAGCTTCGGGGACAGCGGGAACACTGAAGCTTTCTTT
D gene: TRBD1
clone size: NA
V gene: TRBV7-9
J gene: TRBJ1-1

CDR3 protein: CSVDGLAGVGELFF
CDR3 DNA: TGCAGCGTTGATGGACTAGCGGGAGTCGGGGAGCTGTTTTTT
D gene: TRBD2
clone size: many
V gene: TRBV29-1
J gene: TRBJ2-2

CDR3 protein: CASSLNVHQGANEQFF
CDR3 DNA: TGCGCCAGCAGCTTGAACGTGCATCAGGGGGCGAATGAGCAGTTCTTC
D gene: TRBD1
clone size: many
V gene: TRBV5-1
J gene: TRBJ2-1

CDR3 protein: CASSLTGGRPTYEQYF
CDR3 DNA: TGTGCCAGCAGTCTAACTGGCGGGAGGCCAACCTACGAGCAGTACTTC
D gene: TRBD2
clone size: NA
V gene: TRBV6-1
J gene: TRBJ2-7

CDR3 protein: CASSGGLAGPRSYEQYF
CDR3 DNA: TGTGCCAGCAGCGGGGGACTAGCGGGGCCCCGCTCCTACGAGCAGTACTTC
D gene: TRBD2
clone size: many
V gene: TRBV5-6
J gene: TRBJ2-7

CDR3 protein: CSPVRGQGVHEQYF
CDR3 DNA: TGCAGTCCAGTCCGGGGGCAGGGCGTCCACGAGCAGTACTTC
D gene: NA
clone size: many
V gene: TRBV20-1
J gene: TRBJ2-7

CDR3 protein: CASSAAQSYEQYF
CDR3 DNA: TGTGCCAGCAGCGCAGCACAGAGTTACGAGCAGTACTTC
D gene: NA
clone size: many
V gene: TRBV5-4
J gene: TRBJ2-7

CDR3 protein: CASSLDGRETDTQYF
CDR3 DNA: TGCGCCAGCAGCTTGGATGGCAGGGAAACAGATACGCAGTATTTT
D gene: NA
clone size: many
V gene: TRBV5-1
J gene: TRBJ2-3

CDR3 protein: CASSSNTPGQGNSPLHF
CDR3 DNA: TGCGCCAGCAGCTCTAACACACCGGGACAGGGGAATTCACCCCTCCACTTT
D gene: TRBD1
clone size: few
V gene: TRBV5-1
J gene: TRBJ1-6

CDR3 protein: CASTPDTRGEKLFF
CDR3 DNA: TGTGCCAGCACCCCGGACACACGAGGTGAAAAACTGTTTTTT
D gene: NA
clone size: many
V gene: TRBV3-1
J gene: TRBJ1-4

CDR3 protein: CASSLMGGSSYEQYF
CDR3 DNA: TGTGCCAGCAGCTTAATGGGTGGGTCCTCCTACGAGCAGTACTTC
D gene: NA
clone size: few
V gene: TRBV7-2
J gene: TRBJ2-7

CDR3 protein: CASSAMRNTEAFF
CDR3 DNA: TGTGCCAGCAGCGCGATGCGGAACACTGAAGCTTTCTTT
D gene: NA
clone size: many
V gene: TRBV11-1
J gene: TRBJ1-1

CDR3 protein: CASSEAWEANTGELFF
CDR3 DNA: TGTGCCAGCAGTGAAGCCTGGGAGGCGAACACCGGGGAGCTGTTTTTT
D gene: NA
clone size: NA
V gene: TRBV2
J gene: TRBJ2-2

CDR3 protein: CASSLTPVDGQGRTDTQYF
CDR3 DNA: TGTGCCAGCAGCTTAACGCCCGTTGATGGACAGGGCCGCACAGATACGCAGTATTTT
D gene: TRBD1
clone size: many
V gene: TRBV7-3
J gene: TRBJ2-3

CDR3 protein: CASSLNAGSPYEQYF
CDR3 DNA: TGCGCCAGCAGCTTGAATGCAGGGAGCCCCTACGAGCAGTACTTC
D gene: NA
clone size: many
V gene: TRBV5-1
J gene: TRBJ2-7

CDR3 protein: CASRDRGGQVYEQYF
CDR3 DNA: TGTGCCAGCAGGGACCGGGGCGGGCAGGTGTACGAGCAGTACTTC
D gene: NA
clone size: many
V gene: TRBV2
J gene: TRBJ2-7

CDR3 protein: CASSETVNTDTQYF
CDR3 DNA: TGTGCCAGTAGTGAGACAGTGAACACAGATACGCAGTATTTT
D gene: NA
clone size: many
V gene: TRBV19
J gene: TRBJ2-3

CDR3 protein: CASSRAWKSAPQHF
CDR3 DNA: TGTGCCAGCAGCCGGGCATGGAAATCAGCCCCCCAGCATTTT
D gene: NA
clone size: NA
V gene: TRBV28
J gene: TRBJ1-5

CDR3 protein: CSAGGRRNYGYTF
CDR3 DNA: TGCAGCGCTGGGGGTCGGAGGAACTATGGCTACACCTTC
D gene: NA
clone size: NA
V gene: TRBV29-1
J gene: TRBJ1-2

CDR3 protein: CASSRMGGGIITDTQYF
CDR3 DNA: TGCGCCAGCAGCCGTATGGGAGGGGGGATCATCACAGATACGCAGTATTTT
D gene: NA
clone size: few
V gene: TRBV5-1
J gene: TRBJ2-3

CDR3 protein: CASISMGGARETQYF
CDR3 DNA: TGTGCCAGCATCTCAATGGGGGGGGCGCGGGAGACCCAGTACTTC
D gene: NA
clone size: NA
V gene: TRBV2
J gene: TRBJ2-5

CDR3 protein: CSRIRSMNTEAFF
CDR3 DNA: TGCAGTCGGATAAGAAGCATGAACACTGAAGCTTTCTTT
D gene: NA
clone size: NA
V gene: TRBV20-1
J gene: TRBJ1-1

CDR3 protein: CASSFDGYNSPLHF
CDR3 DNA: TGTGCCAGCAGCTTCGACGGATATAATTCACCCCTCCACTTT
D gene: NA
clone size: few
V gene: TRBV7-2
J gene: TRBJ1-6

CDR3 protein: CASSQEGARTEAFF
CDR3 DNA: TGTGCCAGCAGTCAAGAAGGGGCTCGGACTGAAGCTTTCTTT
D gene: NA
clone size: NA
V gene: TRBV7-6
J gene: TRBJ1-1

CDR3 protein: CASSLLPAGNAGELFF
CDR3 DNA: TGTGCCAGCAGTTTGCTGCCAGCGGGTAATGCCGGGGAGCTGTTTTTT
D gene: NA
clone size: many
V gene: TRBV12-3/TRBV12-4
J gene: TRBJ2-2

CDR3 protein: CSVGLAGHTYEQYF
CDR3 DNA: TGCAGCGTGGGACTAGCGGGGCACACCTACGAGCAGTACTTC
D gene: TRBD2
clone size: many
V gene: TRBV29-1
J gene: TRBJ2-7

CDR3 protein: CSAGREGGYTAGGPDNEQFF
CDR3 DNA: TGCAGTGCTGGTAGAGAGGGAGGATATACAGCGGGAGGGCCAGACAATGAGCAGTTCTTC
D gene: TRBD2
clone size: many
V gene: TRBV20-1
J gene: TRBJ2-1

CDR3 protein: CASSFGTGREAFF
CDR3 DNA: TGTGCCAGCAGCTTTGGGACAGGCCGCGAAGCTTTCTTT
D gene: TRBD1
clone size: many
V gene: TRBV7-9
J gene: TRBJ1-1

CDR3 protein: CASSGGSIAGGYEQFF
CDR3 DNA: TGTGCCAGCAGCGGGGGTTCGATAGCGGGAGGCTATGAGCAGTTCTTC
D gene: TRBD2
clone size: many
V gene: TRBV7-2
J gene: TRBJ2-1

CDR3 protein: CASSRGVVWTGQADTQYF
CDR3 DNA: TGTGCCAGCAGCCGGGGGGTTGTTTGGACAGGACAAGCAGATACGCAGTATTTT
D gene: NA
clone size: NA
V gene: TRBV11-2
J gene: TRBJ2-3

CDR3 protein: CSARGPGRGNTIYF
CDR3 DNA: TGCAGTGCTAGAGGCCCGGGGAGAGGAAACACCATATATTTT
D gene: NA
clone size: many
V gene: TRBV20-1
J gene: TRBJ1-3

CDR3 protein: CSVREGATEQYF
CDR3 DNA: TGCAGCGTCCGGGAGGGGGCGACCGAGCAGTACTTC
D gene: NA
clone size: many
V gene: TRBV29-1
J gene: TRBJ2-7

CDR3 protein: CASSLLQGRGQPQHF
CDR3 DNA: TGTGCCAGCAGCTTGCTACAGGGGAGAGGGCAGCCCCAGCATTTT
D gene: TRBD1
clone size: NA
V gene: TRBV5-4
J gene: TRBJ1-5

CDR3 protein: CASSLSTGANTEAFF
CDR3 DNA: TGTGCCAGCTCACTGTCGACAGGGGCGAACACTGAAGCTTTCTTT
D gene: TRBD1
clone size: few
V gene: TRBV18
J gene: TRBJ1-1

CDR3 protein: CASSLIGPNSYEQYF
CDR3 DNA: TGCGCCAGCAGCTTGATAGGACCCAATTCCTACGAGCAGTACTTC
D gene: NA
clone size: NA
V gene: TRBV5-1
J gene: TRBJ2-7

CDR3 protein: CASSQGAYNEQFF
CDR3 DNA: TGCGCCAGCAGCCAGGGAGCGTACAATGAGCAGTTCTTC
D gene: NA
clone size: many
V gene: TRBV4-3
J gene: TRBJ2-1

CDR3 protein: CASSPPGGEEKLFF
CDR3 DNA: TGTGCCAGCAGCCCCCCGGGGGGTGAGGAAAAACTGTTTTTT
D gene: NA
clone size: many
V gene: TRBV7-9
J gene: TRBJ1-4

CDR3 protein: CASQGASTDTQYF
CDR3 DNA: TGTGCCAGTCAGGGGGCTAGCACAGATACGCAGTATTTT
D gene: TRBD1
clone size: few
V gene: TRBV27
J gene: TRBJ2-3